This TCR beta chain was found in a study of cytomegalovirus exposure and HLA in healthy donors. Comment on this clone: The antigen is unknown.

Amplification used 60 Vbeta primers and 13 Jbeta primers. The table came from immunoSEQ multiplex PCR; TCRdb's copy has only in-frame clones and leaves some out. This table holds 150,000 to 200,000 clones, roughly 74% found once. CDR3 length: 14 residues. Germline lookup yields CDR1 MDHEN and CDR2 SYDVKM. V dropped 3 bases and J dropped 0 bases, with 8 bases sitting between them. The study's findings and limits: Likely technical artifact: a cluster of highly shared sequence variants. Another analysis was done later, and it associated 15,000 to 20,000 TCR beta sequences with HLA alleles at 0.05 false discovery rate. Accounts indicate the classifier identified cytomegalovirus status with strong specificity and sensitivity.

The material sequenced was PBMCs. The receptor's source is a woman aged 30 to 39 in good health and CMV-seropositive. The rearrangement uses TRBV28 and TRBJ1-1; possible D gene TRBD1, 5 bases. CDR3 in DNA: TGTGCCAGCAGTTTGCGGGGGATGAACACTGAAGCTTTCTTT. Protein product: CASSLRGMNTEAFF.